A single sample is the source of the 14 T cell receptor beta chains below, sequenced in a study of CD8 T cells in Susac syndrome. Reverse transcription of roughly 0.5 to 1 ug RNA was performed with random hexamers. TCRdb re-derived calls from the immunoSEQ multiplex PCR reads in MiXCR, one entry per CDR3 protein. The table shows some 200,000 distinct CDR3 sequences, with 95% occurring only once. Sample: CD4+ T cells from PBMCs. These receptors all stem from a human donor with Susac syndrome.

This clonotype was picked up a small number of times. The J gene is TRBJ1-5, the V gene TRBV7-9; TRBD1 matches at 9 bases. Germline lookup yields CDR1 SEHNR and CDR2 FQNEAQ (reference sequence). V shed 3 bases, J shed 4 bases, and the junction held 1 base outside the gene matches. This CDR3 contains 14 residues. This chain's CDR3 is CASSFGQGNQPQHF. CDR3 sequence (DNA): TGTGCCAGCAGCTTTGGACAGGGGAATCAGCCCCAGCATTTT.

The V call is TRBV29-1, the J call TRBJ2-1; TRBD2 matches at 12 bases. Germline V CDR1 and CDR2: SQVTM, ANQGSEA. The V gene end was trimmed by 6 bases and the J gene end by 8 bases; junction bases not matched to a gene: 14. The CDR3 is 16 amino acids. The CDR3: CSVPAPTSGGWHEQFF. The CDR3 DNA is TGCAGCGTGCCCGCCCCCACTAGCGGGGGGTGGCATGAGCAGTTCTTC.

The chain employs TRBV19 and TRBJ2-1; 7 nucleotides line up with TRBD2. The length of the CDR3 is 15 residues. CDR1 and CDR2 (germline): LNHDA, SQIVND (reference sequence). Trimming cost V 5 bases and J 1 base; bases outside gene matches: 5. The DNA for the CDR3 is TGTGCCAGTAGTTTCAGGGAGGGGTCCTACAATGAGCAGTTCTTC. This gives the protein CASSFREGSYNEQFF.

Written as DNA, the CDR3 is TGCGCCAGCAGCCCTATGGTGGGGGACGGGGAGCTGTTTTTT. This encodes CASSPMVGDGELFF. The chain combines TRBV4-3 with TRBJ2-2, with D perhaps TRBD1 or TRBD2 (5 bases each). Per germline, CDR1 LGHNA and CDR2 YSLEER. Trimming left V 4 bases short and J 7 bases short, with 13 bases between. CDR3 length: 14 residues.

The rearrangement uses TRBV4-1 and TRBJ2-7; 8 bases fit TRBD2. Trimming cost V 4 bases and J 5 bases; bases outside gene matches: 7. Germline V gene lookup returns CDR1 MGHRA and CDR2 YSYEKL. CDR3 size: 14 residues. The CDR3 nucleotides are TGCGCCAGCAGCCCGTACTTAGCGGGGCACGAGCAGTACTTC. It encodes CASSPYLAGHEQYF.

The V call is TRBV27, the J call TRBJ2-4; 8 bases fit TRBD1. Germline CDR1 MNHEY, CDR2 SMNVEV (reference sequence). V was pared by 3 bases and J by 0 bases, with 13 bases of the junction left unmatched. CDR3 size: 19 residues. The CDR3 region is CASSFTGTGPPIAKNIQYF. The CDR3 DNA is TGTGCCAGCAGTTTTACGGGGACAGGTCCACCTATAGCCAAAAACATTCAGTACTTC.

This chain joins TRBV20-1 and TRBJ2-7; TRBD2 aligns across 11 bases. This CDR3 comprises 13 residues. CDR1 DFQATT and CDR2 SNEGSKA come from the germline V gene (reference sequence). J was trimmed by 2 bases and V by 6 bases; bases with no gene match: 3. The DNA for the CDR3 is TGCAGTGCCGTTAGCGGGGGGGCCTACGAGCAGTACTTC. Encoded protein: CSAVSGGAYEQYF.

The rearrangement uses TRBV29-1 and TRBJ1-2; 8 positions match TRBD1. CDR1 is SQVTM, CDR2 ANQGSEA, per germline. V shed 5 bases and J 4 bases; nucleotides not matched to a gene: 3. This CDR3 region has 12 residues. DNA for the CDR3: TGCAGCGTTCAAACAGGGGGCTATGGCTACACCTTC. Protein: CSVQTGGYGYTF. The whole variable domain, remainder taken from reference TRBV29-1 and TRBJ1-2, is SAVISQKPSRDICQRGTSLTIQCQVDSQVTMMFWYRQQPGQSLTLIATANQGSEATYESGFVIDKFPISRPNLTFSTLTVSNMSPEDSSIYLCSVQTGGYGYTFGSGTRLTVV.

The chain joins TRBV29-1 to TRBJ2-7; D is perhaps TRBD2 (7 bases). Per the germline V gene, CDR1 is SQVTM and CDR2 is ANQGSEA. There are 13 residues in the CDR3. Trimming removed 4 bases at V and 2 bases at J, with 12 bases between. In DNA, the CDR3 is TGCAGCGTTGGGTCGGGGGGCCCCTACGAGCAGTACTTC. Its translation: CSVGSGGPYEQYF.

The gene calls are TRBV2 and TRBJ1-1; D is unclear. This CDR3 is 14 amino acids long. Trimming removed 7 bases from V and 8 bases from J, with 20 bases in between. Germline assignment: CDR1 SNHLY and CDR2 FYNNEI. The DNA of the CDR3 is TGTGCCAGCACTTTAGCCGGAGGGATTGGGGAAGCTTTCTTT. It is translated as CASTLAGGIGEAFF.

The V gene is TRBV19, the J gene TRBJ1-2; 7 bases line up with TRBD1. Germline CDR1 and CDR2: LNHDA and SQIVND (reference sequence). V was pared by 4 bases and J by 7 bases, with 9 bases of the junction left unmatched. CDR3 length: 14 amino acids. The CDR3 is CASSNGPQGGGYTF. In nucleotides, the CDR3 is TGTGCCAGTAGTAATGGACCTCAGGGGGGTGGCTACACCTTC.

The rearrangement links TRBV12-3 or TRBV12-4 to TRBJ2-2; 9 bases match TRBD1. Losses at the gene ends were 6 bases for V and 3 bases for J; bases not matched to a gene: 11. There are 17 residues in the CDR3. The CDR3 loop is CASRIPGDRADTGELFF. The DNA of the CDR3 is TGTGCCAGCAGGATTCCCGGGGACAGGGCGGACACCGGGGAGCTGTTTTTT.

The chain is built from TRBV12-3 or TRBV12-4 and TRBJ2-7, with D uncertain. CDR3 size: 14 residues. Trimming pared 3 bases from V and 1 base from J, leaving 10 bases between. CDR3 in amino acids: CASSLALSSYEQYF. In nucleotides, the CDR3 is TGTGCCAGCAGTTTGGCTCTCTCGTCCTACGAGCAGTACTTC.

This chain uses TRBV29-1 with TRBJ2-1; D could derive from TRBD1 or TRBD2 (5 bases each). V was pared by 6 bases and J by 5 bases, with 11 bases between. CDR1 and CDR2 from the germline V gene are SQVTM and ANQGSEA. This CDR3 has 12 residues. Here the CDR3 reads CSVGDRNNEQFF. The CDR3 bases are TGCAGCGTGGGAGACAGAAACAATGAGCAGTTCTTC.